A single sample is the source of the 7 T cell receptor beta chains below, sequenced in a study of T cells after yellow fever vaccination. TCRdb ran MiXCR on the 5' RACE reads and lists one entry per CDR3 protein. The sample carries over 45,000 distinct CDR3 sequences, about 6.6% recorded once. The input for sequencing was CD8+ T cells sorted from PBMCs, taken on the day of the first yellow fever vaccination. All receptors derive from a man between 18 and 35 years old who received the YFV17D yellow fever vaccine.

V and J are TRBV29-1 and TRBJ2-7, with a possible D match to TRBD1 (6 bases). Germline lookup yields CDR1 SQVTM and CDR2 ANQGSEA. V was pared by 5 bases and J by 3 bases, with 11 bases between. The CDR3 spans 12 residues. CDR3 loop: CSVRTESYEQYV. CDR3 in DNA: TGCAGCGTTCGGACAGAGAGCTACGAGCAGTACGTC.

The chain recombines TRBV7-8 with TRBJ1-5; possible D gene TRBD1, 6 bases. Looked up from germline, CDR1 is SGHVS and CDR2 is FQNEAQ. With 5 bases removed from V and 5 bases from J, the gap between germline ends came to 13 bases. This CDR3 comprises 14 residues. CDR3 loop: CASSLREGDQPQHF. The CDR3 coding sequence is TGTGCCAGCAGCCTCCGGGAGGGGGATCAGCCCCAGCATTTT.

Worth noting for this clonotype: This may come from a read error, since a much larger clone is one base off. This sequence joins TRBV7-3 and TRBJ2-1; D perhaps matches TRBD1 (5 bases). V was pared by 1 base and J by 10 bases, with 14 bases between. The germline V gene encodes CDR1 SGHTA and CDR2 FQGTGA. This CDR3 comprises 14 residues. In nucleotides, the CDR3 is TGTGCCAGCAGCTTAAGGGCCGGACAAGACGAGCAGTTCTTC. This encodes CASSLRAGQDEQFF.

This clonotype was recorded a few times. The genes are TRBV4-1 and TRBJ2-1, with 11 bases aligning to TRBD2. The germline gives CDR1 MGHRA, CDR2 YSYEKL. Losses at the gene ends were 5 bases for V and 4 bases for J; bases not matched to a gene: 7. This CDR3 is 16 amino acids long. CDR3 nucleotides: TGCGCCAGCAGCGAGACTAGCGGGGATCTATACAATGAGCAGTTCTTC. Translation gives CASSETSGDLYNEQFF.

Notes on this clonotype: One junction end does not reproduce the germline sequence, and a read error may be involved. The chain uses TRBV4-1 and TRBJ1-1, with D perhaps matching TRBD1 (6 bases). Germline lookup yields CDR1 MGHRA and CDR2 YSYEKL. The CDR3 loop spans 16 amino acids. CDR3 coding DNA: TGCGCCAGCAGCCAAGGACAGGTTGGGATGAAGACTGAAGCTTTCTTT. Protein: CASSQGQVGMKTEAFF.

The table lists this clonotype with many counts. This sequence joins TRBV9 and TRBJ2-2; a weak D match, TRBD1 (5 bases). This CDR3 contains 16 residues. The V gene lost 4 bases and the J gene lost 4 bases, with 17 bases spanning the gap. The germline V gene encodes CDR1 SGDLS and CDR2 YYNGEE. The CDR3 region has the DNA TGTGCCAGCAGCTTCCGACGGACACTGTCCACCGGGGAGCTGTTTTTT. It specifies CASSFRRTLSTGELFF. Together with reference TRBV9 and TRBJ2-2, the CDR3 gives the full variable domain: DSGVTQTPKHLITATGQRVTLRCSPRSGDLSVYWYQQSLDQGLQFLIQYYNGEERAKGNILERFSAQQFPDLHSELNLSSLELGDSALYFCASSFRRTLSTGELFFGEGSRLTVL.

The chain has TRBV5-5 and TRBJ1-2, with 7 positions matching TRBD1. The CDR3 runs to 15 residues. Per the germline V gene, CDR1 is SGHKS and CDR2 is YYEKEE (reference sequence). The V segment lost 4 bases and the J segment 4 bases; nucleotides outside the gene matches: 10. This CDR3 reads CASSPRWTGSYGYTF. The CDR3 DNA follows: TGTGCCAGCAGCCCGCGCTGGACAGGTAGCTATGGCTACACCTTC. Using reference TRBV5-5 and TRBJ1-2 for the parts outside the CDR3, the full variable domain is DAGVTQSPTHLIKTRGQQVTLRCSPISGHKSVSWYQQVLGQGPQFIFQYYEKEERGRGNFPDRFSARQFPNYSSELNVNALLLGDSALYLCASSPRWTGSYGYTFGSGTRLTVV.